This entry lists 6 T cell receptor beta chains sequenced from one sample in a study of breast tumors, draining lymph nodes, adjacent tissues. Axillary draining lymph nodes of breast cancer patients supplied the node samples. Using its own MiXCR run on the multiplex PCR reads, TCRdb lists one record per CDR3 protein. The sample includes nearly 200,000 distinct CDR3 sequences, approximately 33% of them seen just once. Sequencing was done on a sample of axillary lymph node tissue. These receptors originate from a female donor with breast cancer. Some clones in this sample may be carry-over from other donors' samples.

At least ten counts were recorded for this clonotype. The CDR3 reads CASSPDSGLGQQYF. CDR3 DNA: TGTGCCAGCAGCCCAGATTCGGGTTTGGGTCAGCAGTACTTC. The gene calls are TRBV5-5 and TRBJ2-7; D is unresolved. The germline V gene encodes CDR1 SGHKS and CDR2 YYEKEE (reference sequence). CDR3 length equals 14 residues. V dropped 4 bases and J dropped 8 bases, with 19 bases sitting between them.

This clonotype was seen repeatedly, ten times or more. The chain is built from TRBV20-1 and TRBJ2-3; TRBD2 is a possible D gene (6 bases). V was clipped by 6 bases and J by 4 bases, with 17 bases between them. The CDR3 length is 14 residues. Germline V gene lookup returns CDR1 DFQATT and CDR2 SNEGSKA (reference sequence). DNA for the CDR3: TGCAGTGCGCCGACTAGTTTTGCCCCAGATACGCAGTATTTT. Its protein is CSAPTSFAPDTQYF.

Comment on this clonotype: Just one base apart from a much larger clone, this may be a read error. The chain uses TRBV5-5 and TRBJ2-1; 7 bases are a match to TRBD1. Germline-derived CDR1 and CDR2 are SGHKS and YYEKEE (reference sequence). Losses at the gene ends were 10 bases for V and 8 bases for J; bases not matched to a gene: 18. The CDR3 runs 15 residues. The CDR3 nucleotides are TGTGCCTGCAACCCCGGGACAGCGTTCGCCGATGAGCAGTTCTTC. It specifies CACNPGTAFADEQFF.

Details on this clonotype: Being one base from a much bigger clone, this may be a read error. The chain recombines TRBV18 with TRBJ2-3; a weak D match, TRBD2 (6 bases). This CDR3 contains 14 residues. Germline CDR1 and CDR2: KGHSH and LQKENI. The CDR3 bases are TGTGCCAGCTCACCAACGGGAGTAGGAGATGCGCAGTATTTT. Amino acid sequence: CASSPTGVGDAQYF. Full variable domain (rest looked up from reference TRBV18 and TRBJ2-3): NAGVMQNPRHLVRRRGQEARLRCSPMKGHSHVYWYRQLPEEGLKFMVYLQKENIIDESGMPKERFSAEFPKEGPSILRIQQVVRGDSAAYFCASSPTGVGDAQYFGPGTRLTVL.

V is TRBV6-6 and J is TRBJ1-5; D is perhaps TRBD1 (6 bases). Germline assignment: CDR1 MNHNY and CDR2 SVGAGI (reference sequence). The V end lost 5 bases, the J end lost 2 bases, and 16 bases lay between the germline ends. The CDR3 spans 16 residues. CDR3 coding DNA: TGTGCCAGCAGTCAACACGGGGGCGGACGCAATCAGCCCCAGCATTTT. The encoded protein is CASSQHGGGRNQPQHF.

Many counts were recorded for this clonotype. The chain employs TRBV20-1 and TRBJ2-3; 8 nucleotides agree with TRBD2. Unmatched junction bases numbered 9, after V lost 3 bases and J lost 1 base. The length of the CDR3 is 16 residues. CDR1 and CDR2 (germline): DFQATT, SNEGSKA (reference sequence). The CDR3 region is CSASLMAGGRTDTQYF. Here the CDR3 DNA reads TGCAGTGCTAGTTTAATGGCGGGGGGACGCACAGATACGCAGTATTTT.